Listed here are 27 T cell receptor beta chains from one sample, sequenced in a study of shared clonotypes between healthy human individuals (dated by TCRdb to about 2020). To prepare the library, the immunoSEQ multiplex PCR assay was applied. TCRdb carries this immuneACCESS record with in-frame sequences only. Its versions omit some clonotypes, under half of them owing to an unresolved V gene in the studies checked, with the rest unexplained. The sample has millions of clones on record, over 85% of them singletons. 0.13% of the sample is taken by the ten largest. Source material: naive CD4+ T cells sorted from blood. The sample's cell subset or site label, in plain terms: CD45RA+ positively selected. The receptor set was obtained from a man younger than 35 in good health.

The chain employs TRBV6-5 and TRBJ1-6; no clear D. V was clipped by 0 bases and J by 7 bases, with 7 bases between them. The CDR3 runs 14 residues. Germline V lookup: CDR1 MNHEY, CDR2 SVGAGI. The CDR3 region is CASSYSDGNSPLHF. In DNA form, the CDR3 reads TGTGCCAGCAGTTACTCCGACGGGAATTCACCCCTCCACTTT.

The genes are TRBV7-2 and TRBJ2-5, with no clear D. The CDR3 is made up of 14 amino acids. Germline values: CDR1 SGHTA, CDR2 FQGNSA. V shed 3 bases and J shed 0 bases, with 8 bases lying between them. The CDR3 DNA follows: TGTGCCAGCAGCTTTATCGGGTACCAAGAGACCCAGTACTTC. This sequence encodes CASSFIGYQETQYF.

The genes are TRBV19 and TRBJ1-1; 9 bases align to TRBD1. In germline, CDR1 is LNHDA, CDR2 SQIVND (reference sequence). The CDR3 extends over 15 amino acids. V shed 3 bases, J shed 7 bases, and the junction held 9 bases outside the gene matches. DNA for the CDR3: TGTGCCAGTAGTATCGCCGGGACAGGGAAAGGTGAAGCTTTCTTT. Translating gives CASSIAGTGKGEAFF.

This chain joins TRBV27 and TRBJ1-6; TRBD1 aligns across 8 bases. The CDR3 is 15 residues long. Trimming removed 5 bases from V and 7 bases from J; junction bases left unmatched: 7. Germline lookup yields CDR1 MNHEY and CDR2 SMNVEV (reference sequence). The CDR3: CASSGGTGLNSPLHF. The DNA for the CDR3 is TGTGCCAGCAGTGGGGGGACAGGATTGAATTCACCCCTCCACTTT.

This clone was found once. V and J are TRBV5-3 and TRBJ1-6; 9 bases line up with TRBD1. TRBV5-3 is labeled an ORF, and its function is uncertain. The CDR3 covers 21 residues. J gave up 6 bases and V 4 bases, and 23 bases lay outside the gene matches. DNA of the CDR3: TGTGCCAGAAGCGACCATTTGGGGGACCGGGACAGGGCGTTGGGTAATTCACCCCTCCACTTT. Its protein product is CARSDHLGDRDRALGNSPLHF.

The chain recombines TRBV6-5 with TRBJ2-1, with 10 bases aligning to TRBD2. V shed 1 base and J 8 bases; nucleotides not matched to a gene: 8. CDR1 and CDR2 (germline): MNHEY, SVGAGI. The CDR3 spans 16 residues. This CDR3 is CASSYWKSGRADEQFF. DNA for the CDR3: TGTGCCAGCAGTTACTGGAAGAGCGGGAGGGCCGATGAGCAGTTCTTC.

The chain has TRBV6-1 and TRBJ1-6; D is ambiguous. Germline CDR1 and CDR2: MNHNS and SASEGT. The CDR3 has 14 amino acids. V lost 7 bases, J lost 7 bases, and 14 bases lay in between. For the CDR3, the DNA is TGTGCCAGCACCGGAGGCCGTTTGAATTCACCCCTCCACTTT. It translates to CASTGGRLNSPLHF.

With respect to this clone: The sample holds other DNA sequences that translate to the same CDR3. The rearrangement uses TRBV5-4 and TRBJ2-7, with TRBD2 identical over 10 bases. Trimming took 3 bases from V and 4 from J; bases not matched to a gene: 4. This CDR3 is built from 14 residues. Germline-derived CDR1 and CDR2 are SGHNT and YYREEE (reference sequence). CDR3 in DNA: TGTGCCAGCAGCTCCGGGACTAGCGTTTACGAGCAGTACTTC. This encodes CASSSGTSVYEQYF.

The gene calls are TRBV2 and TRBJ1-2; 7 bases agree with TRBD1. The V gene end was trimmed by 6 bases and the J gene end by 6 bases; junction bases not matched to a gene: 1. This CDR3 comprises 11 residues. Per germline, CDR1 SNHLY and CDR2 FYNNEI. The CDR3 reads CASRTGDGYTF. The CDR3 bases are TGTGCCAGCAGAACAGGGGATGGCTACACCTTC.

This clone is a singleton in its sample. The gene calls are TRBV10-3 and TRBJ2-6, with 8 bases aligning to TRBD1. From germline, CDR1 is ENHRY and CDR2 SYGVKD. V dropped 6 bases and J dropped 0; count of bases not matched to a gene: 10. The CDR3 totals 18 residues. The CDR3 DNA reads as TGTGCCATCAGAGACCGGGACAGGAACGGCTCTGGGGCCAACGTCCTGACTTTC. Translated: CAIRDRDRNGSGANVLTF.

This chain uses TRBV5-1 with TRBJ1-1; 8 bases agree with TRBD1. The CDR3 runs 16 residues. Germline assignment: CDR1 SGHRS and CDR2 YFSETQ. The V and J ends lost 4 bases and 0 bases, in that order; junction bases with no gene match: 8. CDR3 DNA: TGCGCCAGCAGCCCGGGATGGACAGGGATGAACACTGAAGCTTTCTTT. As protein: CASSPGWTGMNTEAFF. Supplemented by reference TRBV5-1 and TRBJ1-1, the full variable domain reads KAGVTQTPRYLIKTRGQQVTLSCSPISGHRSVSWYQQTPGQGLQFLFEYFSETQRNKGNFPGRFSGRQFSNSRSEMNVSTLELGDSALYLCASSPGWTGMNTEAFFGQGTRLTVV.

The rearrangement links TRBV5-1 to TRBJ2-2; 8 positions agree with TRBD2. Germline CDR1 SGHRS, CDR2 YFSETQ. CDR3 size: 15 residues. The V gene end was trimmed by 6 bases and the J gene end by 5 bases; junction bases not matched to a gene: 9. The CDR3 protein is CASTDREGPTGELFF. CDR3 in DNA: TGCGCCAGCACTGATCGGGAGGGCCCTACCGGGGAGCTGTTTTTT.

The gene calls are TRBV6-5 and TRBJ2-5; perhaps D is TRBD1 or TRBD2 (5 bases each). CDR1 is MNHEY, CDR2 SVGAGI, per germline. V dropped 6 bases and J dropped 7 bases, with 9 bases sitting between them. CDR3 length: 11 residues. The chain's CDR3 is CASRTGGTQYF. The DNA for the CDR3 is TGTGCCAGCAGGACTGGGGGGACCCAGTACTTC.

Notes on this clone: The same CDR3 arises from other DNA sequences in this sample as well. V gene TRBV18 combines with J gene TRBJ1-3; perhaps TRBD1 as D (5 bases). V lost 3 bases, J lost 1 base, and 7 bases lay in between. This CDR3 region has 14 residues. CDR1 and CDR2 (germline): KGHSH, LQKENI. CDR3 region: CASSPGLSGNTIYF. CDR3 in DNA: TGTGCCAGCTCACCGGGGCTTTCTGGAAACACCATATATTTT.

The sample holds one count of this clone. The chain employs TRBV2 and TRBJ2-1, with D unresolved. This CDR3 region has 14 residues. Deletions cut 4 bases from V and 0 bases from J, with 7 bases between. The germline gives CDR1 SNHLY, CDR2 FYNNEI. As DNA, the CDR3 is TGTGCCAGCAGTGTGAGTACCTCCTACAATGAGCAGTTCTTC. Translating gives CASSVSTSYNEQFF.

The count of this clone is one. The chain combines TRBV19 with TRBJ2-7; D possibly uses TRBD1 or TRBD2 (5 bases each). The CDR3 totals 14 residues. Germline V lookup: CDR1 LNHDA, CDR2 SQIVND (reference sequence). Trimming removed 4 bases at V and 2 bases at J, with 12 bases between. CDR3 DNA: TGTGCCAGTAGTACTACGGGGCCCCCCTACGAGCAGTACTTC. Amino acid sequence: CASSTTGPPYEQYF.

The chain couples TRBV7-9 to TRBJ2-7; no clear D. The CDR3 is 11 amino acids. V was trimmed by 3 bases and J by 10 bases, leaving 10 bases between them. Germline CDR1 SEHNR, CDR2 FQNEAQ (reference sequence). DNA of the CDR3: TGTGCCAGCAGCTTGGCGGACCGTCAGTACTTC. Its translation: CASSLADRQYF.

The chain joins TRBV30 to TRBJ2-1, with 7 bases aligning to TRBD1. With 7 bases clipped from V and 7 bases from J, the junction kept 10 bases outside the gene matches. Germline CDR1 GTSNPN, CDR2 SVGIG (reference sequence). CDR3 length equals 13 residues. The CDR3 DNA sequence: TGTGCCTTAGACGCAGGGGGTAGGAATGAGCAGTTCTTC. Its translation is CALDAGGRNEQFF.

The chain recombines TRBV25-1 with TRBJ1-1; D call uncertain. Trimming removed 1 base at V and 11 bases at J, with 14 bases between. The V gene's germline CDR1 is MGHDK and CDR2 SYGVNS. CDR3 length: 13 residues. CDR3: CASSEWKSNGAFF. CDR3 DNA sequence: TGTGCCAGCAGTGAATGGAAGAGTAATGGGGCTTTCTTT.

This clone has a single count. The chain is built from TRBV5-1 and TRBJ2-3; D perhaps matches TRBD1 (5 bases). Deletions cut 2 bases from V and 1 base from J, with 11 bases between. The CDR3 spans 15 residues. The germline gives CDR1 SGHRS, CDR2 YFSETQ. CDR3 residues: CASSLGHTGTDTQYF. The CDR3 bases are TGCGCCAGCAGCTTAGGACATACCGGCACAGATACGCAGTATTTT.

The chain combines TRBV7-2 with TRBJ2-5; TRBD1 matches 7 bases. This CDR3 spans 15 amino acids. Trimming at V came to 1 base and at J to 5 bases, leaving 7 bases not matched to a gene. Germline V gene data show CDR1 as SGHTA and CDR2 as FQGNSA. CDR3 protein: CASSLGTDRRETQYF. As DNA, the CDR3 is TGTGCCAGCAGCTTAGGGACGGACAGGCGGGAGACCCAGTACTTC.

A note on this clone: Because the CDR3's place on the DNA is in doubt, the DNA is left out and the CDR3 is given as listed by TCRdb. The same CDR3 arises from other DNA sequences in this sample as well. V is TRBV28 and J is TRBJ2-3; the table's TRBD2 call for D was not verified on the DNA. CDR1 and CDR2 (germline): MDHEN, SYDVKM. The CDR3 sequence runs 14 residues, both termini included. The CDR3 loop is CASSSSGGTDTQYF.

The rearrangement uses TRBV30 and TRBJ1-6; D is ambiguous. Germline lookup yields CDR1 GTSNPN and CDR2 SVGIG (reference sequence). The CDR3 spans 14 residues. V was trimmed by 6 bases and J by 6 bases, leaving 15 bases between them. The CDR3 region has the DNA TGTGCCTGCTTCCGGAAAGATGTTAATTCACCCCTCCACTTT. Its protein is CACFRKDVNSPLHF.

V and J are TRBV14 and TRBJ2-5; D not resolved. Germline V gives CDR1 SGHDN, CDR2 FVKESK. The CDR3 is made up of 12 amino acids. Deletions cut 4 bases from V and 5 bases from J, with 8 bases between. The CDR3 DNA reads TGTGCCAGCAGCCCGACCGGGGAGACCCAGTACTTC. Translation gives CASSPTGETQYF.

V usage is TRBV27 and J usage is TRBJ1-5; 10 nucleotides agree with TRBD1. V shed 7 bases and J 5 bases; nucleotides not matched to a gene: 8. Looked up from germline, CDR1 is MNHEY and CDR2 is SMNVEV (reference sequence). The CDR3 sequence is 15 residues long. The CDR3 nucleotides read TGTGCCAGCAAACCGGGACAGGGGATACATCAGCCCCAGCATTTT. As protein: CASKPGQGIHQPQHF.

In its sample, this clone was seen many times. Within the sample, other DNA sequences also encode this same CDR3. This sequence joins TRBV30 and TRBJ2-7; 10 positions match TRBD2. CDR3 length: 13 amino acids. The V gene end was trimmed by 0 bases and the J gene end by 4 bases; junction bases not matched to a gene: 0. The V gene's germline CDR1 is GTSNPN and CDR2 SVGIG (reference sequence). In DNA form, the CDR3 reads TGTGCCTGGAGTGTAGCGGGAGGGTACGAGCAGTACTTC. Its protein product is CAWSVAGGYEQYF.

The chain has TRBV20-1 and TRBJ2-7; D is unclear. The CDR3 contains 11 residues. Trimming pared 0 bases from V and 7 bases from J, leaving 7 bases between. Germline CDR1 reads DFQATT; CDR2 reads SNEGSKA (reference sequence). The CDR3 nucleotides read TGCAGTGCTAGAGAGCAGTTAGAGCAGTACTTC. Translated, it gives CSAREQLEQYF.